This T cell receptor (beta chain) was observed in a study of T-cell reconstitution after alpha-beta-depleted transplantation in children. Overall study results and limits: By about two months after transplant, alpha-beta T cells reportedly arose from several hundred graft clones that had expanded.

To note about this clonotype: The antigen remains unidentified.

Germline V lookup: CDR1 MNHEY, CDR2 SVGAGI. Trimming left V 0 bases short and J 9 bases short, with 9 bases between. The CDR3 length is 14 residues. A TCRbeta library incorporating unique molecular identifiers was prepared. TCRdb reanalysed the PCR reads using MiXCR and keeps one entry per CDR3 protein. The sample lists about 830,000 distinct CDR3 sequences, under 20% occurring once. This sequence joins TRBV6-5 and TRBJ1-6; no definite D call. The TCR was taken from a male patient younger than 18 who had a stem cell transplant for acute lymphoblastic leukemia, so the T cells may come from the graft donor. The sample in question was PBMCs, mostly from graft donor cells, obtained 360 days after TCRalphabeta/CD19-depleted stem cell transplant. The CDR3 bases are TGTGCCAGCAGTTACTCTGCGGCCGGTTCACCCCTCCACTTT. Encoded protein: CASSYSAAGSPLHF.